This TCR beta chain is drawn from a study of blood T cell repertoires in COVID-19. Study details: The analysed material was cDNA or gDNA that came from T cells, B-cell-depleted T cells, or PBMCs.

The authors' processing: Amplification of reference gene primers provided the estimated nucleated cell counts. Profiled with immunoSEQ multiplex PCR; TCRdb holds only in-frame clones, not every one. The V and J calls and clone size are taken from that table; D and trimming were inferred from the DNA. The table records a few hundred thousand clones, roughly 80% of them present only once. The junction had 8 bases not matched to a gene; V was cut back by 6 bases and J by 8 bases. Germline-derived CDR1 and CDR2 are MDHEN and SYDVKM. The CDR3 has 14 residues. Source material: peripheral blood. The V gene is TRBV28, the J gene TRBJ2-1; 9 bases agree with TRBD2. This TCR derives from a woman between 50 and 59 years old with acute or convalescent COVID-19. For the CDR3, the DNA is TGTGCCAGCAGACCCGGCGGGGGGGCGGATGAGCAGTTCTTC. Its translation is CASRPGGGADEQFF.